The rows below give T cell receptor beta chains drawn from one sample of a study of T cell responses to AZD1222 COVID-19 vaccine. Repertoires were generated with immunoSEQ multiplex PCR, while TCRdb's copy carries only in-frame clones and drops some. The table has more than 250,000 clones, roughly 93% seen once. The sample here was peripheral blood, taken on day 0 of AZD1222 vaccination. The receptor source for this set is an adult in good health. The CDR3 runs from the conserved cysteine through the conserved F or W. The order of the fields is J gene, D gene, V gene, clone size, CDR3 protein, CDR3 DNA. D genes are given only for firm matches. Only some rows state a clone size, as once, few, many or a class for expanded clones.

TRBJ2-1 | - | TRBV5-5 | - | CASSEGPVSYNEQFF | TGTGCCAGCAGCGAGGGTCCCGTCTCCTACAATGAGCAGTTCTTC
TRBJ1-3 | - | TRBV5-1 | - | CASSLAQPGNTIYF | TGCGCCAGCAGCTTGGCACAGCCTGGAAACACCATATATTTT
TRBJ2-6 | TRBD1 | TRBV5-1 | - | CASSPRGQGASGANVLTF | TGCGCCAGCAGCCCGCGGGGACAGGGGGCTTCTGGGGCCAACGTCCTGACTTTC
TRBJ2-7 | - | TRBV2 | - | CASSEGVALLEAGEQYF | TGTGCCAGCAGTGAAGGGGTCGCTTTACTAGAGGCTGGCGAGCAGTACTTC
TRBJ2-1 | TRBD2 | TRBV28 | - | CASIGTSGIWDNEQFF | TGTGCCAGCATCGGGACTAGCGGGATCTGGGACAATGAGCAGTTCTTC
TRBJ1-1 | - | TRBV6-2/TRBV6-3 | - | CASSYKGIEAFF | TGTGCCAGCAGTTACAAAGGGATTGAAGCTTTCTTT
TRBJ2-1 | TRBD2 | TRBV5-1 | - | CASSYLSLAAEFNEQFF | TGCGCCAGCAGCTACCTCTCACTAGCGGCTGAGTTTAATGAGCAGTTCTTC
TRBJ2-1 | - | TRBV19 | - | CASSIRRQRYNEQFF | TGTGCCAGTAGTATAAGGAGACAGAGGTACAATGAGCAGTTCTTC
TRBJ2-7 | - | TRBV29-1 | - | CSAMESQEQYF | TGCAGCGCTATGGAGTCTCAGGAGCAGTACTTC
TRBJ1-5 | TRBD1 | TRBV6-4 | - | CASSKRQGQPQHF | TGTGCCAGCAGTAAGAGACAGGGCCAGCCCCAGCATTTT
TRBJ2-3 | - | TRBV24-1 | - | CATSDFQDRRTDTQYF | TGTGCCACCAGTGATTTTCAGGACCGTCGCACAGATACGCAGTATTTT
TRBJ2-3 | - | TRBV9 | - | CASSTPRSGDGTDTQYF | TGTGCCAGCAGCACCCCCCGATCGGGAGACGGCACAGATACGCAGTATTTT
TRBJ1-5 | - | TRBV27 | - | CASSLVGGHQPQHF | TGTGCCAGCAGTCTGGTGGGGGGGCATCAGCCCCAGCATTTT
TRBJ1-5 | - | TRBV6-7 | once | CASSPNQPQHF | TGTGCCAGCAGCCCTAATCAGCCCCAGCATTTT
TRBJ2-2 | - | TRBV7-2 | - | CASLGAINTGELFF | TGTGCCAGCCTTGGGGCGATTAACACCGGGGAGCTGTTTTTT
TRBJ1-2 | - | TRBV7-2 | - | CASSSRGGPEYGYTF | TGTGCCAGCAGCTCCCGCGGGGGCCCGGAGTATGGCTACACCTTC